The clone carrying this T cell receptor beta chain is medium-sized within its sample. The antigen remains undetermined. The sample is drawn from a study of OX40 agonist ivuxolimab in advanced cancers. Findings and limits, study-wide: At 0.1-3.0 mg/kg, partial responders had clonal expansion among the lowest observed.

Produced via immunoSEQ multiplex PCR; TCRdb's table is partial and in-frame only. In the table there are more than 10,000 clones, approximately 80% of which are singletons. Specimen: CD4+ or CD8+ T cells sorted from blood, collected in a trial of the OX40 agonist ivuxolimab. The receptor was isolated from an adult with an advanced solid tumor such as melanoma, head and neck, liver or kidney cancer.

The CDR3 DNA sequence: TGTGCCAGCAGCGCGGGACAGCAGCCCTACGAGCAGTACTTC. It encodes CASSAGQQPYEQYF. This sequence joins TRBV9 and TRBJ2-7; TRBD1 matches at 7 bases. The CDR3 consists of 14 residues. V lost 3 bases and J lost 2; bases outside the gene matches: 5. CDR1 and CDR2 from the germline V gene are SGDLS and YYNGEE.